The 26 T cell receptor beta chains below come from one sample, sequenced in a study of identical twins. TCRdb redid the calling of the 5' RACE reads with MiXCR, one entry per CDR3 protein. The repertoire consists of some 660,000 distinct CDR3 sequences, with 8.6% occurring once and the leading ten covering 0.75% to 1%. This sample was also put to use in a study of yellow fever vaccine responses in identical twins.

The sample consisted of PBMCs. Receptor source: a woman between 18 and 30 years old in good health.

This clonotype was seen only a few times. CDR3: CATSRETSGGARETQYF. The CDR3 DNA sequence: TGTGCCACCAGCAGAGAGACTAGCGGGGGGGCTCGAGAGACCCAGTACTTC. This rearrangement joins TRBV15 to TRBJ2-5; the match to TRBD2 covers 14 bases. With 0 bases clipped from V and 4 bases from J, the junction kept 4 bases outside the gene matches. This CDR3 has 17 residues. The germline CDR1 and CDR2 sequences are LNHNV and YYDKDF (reference sequence). The full variable domain, completed using reference TRBV15 and TRBJ2-5, is DAMVIQNPRYQVTQFGKPVTLSCSQTLNHNVMYWYQQKSSQAPKLLFHYYDKDFNNEADTPDNFQSRRPNTSFCFLDIRSPGLGDTAMYLCATSRETSGGARETQYFGPGTRLLVL.

The rearrangement uses TRBV28 and TRBJ2-1; D not certain. The germline CDR1 and CDR2 sequences are MDHEN and SYDVKM. The CDR3 is 15 residues long. V lost 4 bases and J 9 bases, leaving 19 bases between the germline ends. This chain's CDR3 is CASSSQALGRLEQFF. The CDR3 coding sequence is TGTGCCAGCAGTTCCCAAGCCCTGGGTCGACTTGAGCAGTTCTTC.

On this clonotype itself: Because the CDR3's place on the DNA is in doubt, the DNA is left out and the CDR3 is given as listed by TCRdb. The V call is TRBV5-1, the J call TRBJ1-4. A total of 13 residues make up the CDR3, ends included. From germline, CDR1 is SGHRS and CDR2 YFSETQ. The CDR3 loop is CASTSGNNEKLFF.

In this sample, this clonotype turned up many times. The J gene is TRBJ2-7, the V gene TRBV7-8; D unclear. Germline V gives CDR1 SGHVS, CDR2 FQNEAQ. There are 15 residues in the CDR3. Trimming stripped 1 base from V and 5 bases from J, with 15 bases between. CDR3 sequence: CASSLGVGSLNEQYF. The CDR3 DNA is TGTGCCAGCAGCTTAGGGGTAGGCAGCTTGAACGAGCAGTACTTC.

The rearrangement uses TRBV6-5 and TRBJ2-7; D uncertain. The CDR3 loop spans 13 amino acids. V gave up 4 bases and J gave up 4 bases, with 11 bases separating them. Germline lookup yields CDR1 MNHEY and CDR2 SVGAGI. CDR3 nucleotide sequence: TGTGCCAGCAGTTCCCCGGCCGAATACGAGCAGTACTTC. Amino acids: CASSSPAEYEQYF.

The chain carries TRBV19 and TRBJ2-7; D is possibly TRBD2 (5 bases). This CDR3 has 15 residues. Germline loops: CDR1 LNHDA, CDR2 SQIVND (reference sequence). V shed 1 base and J shed 3 bases, with 13 bases lying between them. The CDR3 sequence is CASSIVARDRYEQYF. DNA for the CDR3: TGTGCCAGTAGTATAGTGGCGAGGGATCGCTACGAGCAGTACTTC.

To note about this clonotype: The junction differs from germline at one of its ends, possibly a read error. The genes are TRBV11-3 and TRBJ2-3, with TRBD1 matching 7 bases. Germline CDR1 is SGHNT and CDR2 is YENEEA. CDR3 length: 13 amino acids. The CDR3 region is CASSLEEGDSPSF. DNA of the CDR3: TGTGCCAGCAGCTTAGAAGAAGGGGACAGCCCCTCTTTT.

This clonotype was detected many times. This chain links TRBV7-8 with TRBJ1-5, with D possibly matching TRBD1 (5 bases). Germline V CDR1 and CDR2: SGHVS, FQNEAQ. This CDR3 is built from 16 residues. The V end was cut by 5 bases, the J end by 1 base, with 15 bases between. Here the CDR3 reads CASSPSGRVSNQPQHF. In DNA, the CDR3 is TGTGCCAGCAGCCCGTCGGGCAGGGTCAGCAATCAGCCCCAGCATTTT.

The V call is TRBV20-1, the J call TRBJ1-2, with a tentative D call TRBD1 (5 bases). V lost 5 bases, J lost 8 bases, and 18 bases lay in between. This CDR3 has 13 amino acids. Germline CDR1 reads DFQATT; CDR2 reads SNEGSKA (reference sequence). For the CDR3, the DNA is TGCAGTGCTTATCCGGGACCCCCAAGCGGCTACACCTTC. Encoded protein: CSAYPGPPSGYTF.

Many counts were recorded for this clonotype. The J gene is TRBJ2-2, the V gene TRBV29-1; the D gene is possibly TRBD2 (6 bases). V lost 4 bases and J 3 bases, leaving 15 bases between the germline ends. The germline gives CDR1 SQVTM, CDR2 ANQGSEA. The CDR3 contains 15 residues. CDR3 sequence: CSVARASVDTGELFF. In nucleotides, the CDR3 is TGCAGCGTTGCTAGGGCTAGCGTTGACACCGGGGAGCTGTTTTTT.

The chain couples TRBV20-1 to TRBJ2-1; 7 bases fit TRBD2. There are 14 residues in the CDR3. Trimming cost V 6 bases and J 7 bases; bases outside gene matches: 12. Germline V lookup: CDR1 DFQATT, CDR2 SNEGSKA (reference sequence). CDR3 bases: TGCAGTGCCGCCCGGCCAGCGGGAAGTAATGAGCAGTTCTTC. Amino acid sequence: CSAARPAGSNEQFF.

This clonotype was counted ten times or more. The chain combines TRBV4-3 with TRBJ2-7; no clear D gene. Trimming removed 3 bases from V and 3 bases from J, with 12 bases in between. Germline values: CDR1 LGHNA, CDR2 YSLEER. This CDR3 contains 14 residues. Written as DNA, the CDR3 is TGCGCCAGCAGCCAGAGATTGGGAAGCTACGAGCAGTACTTC. It encodes CASSQRLGSYEQYF.

The rearrangement uses TRBV29-1 and TRBJ2-1; perhaps D is TRBD1 or TRBD2 (6 bases each). Germline lookup yields CDR1 SQVTM and CDR2 ANQGSEA. The CDR3 length is 15 residues. V lost 8 bases to trimming and J lost 7 bases, with 24 bases between them. Here the CDR3 reads CSIHLTGGARNEQFF. The CDR3 nucleotides are TGCAGCATCCACCTTACCGGGGGCGCACGGAATGAGCAGTTCTTC.

The rearrangement uses TRBV7-9 and TRBJ2-5, with 8 bases lining up with TRBD2. Germline V CDR1 and CDR2: SEHNR, FQNEAQ (reference sequence). V lost 4 bases and J lost 2; bases outside the gene matches: 6. There are 15 residues in the CDR3. CDR3 nucleotides: TGTGCCAGCAGCTCCCGGACTAGCCAACAAGAGACCCAGTACTTC. Its protein product is CASSSRTSQQETQYF.

The chain recombines TRBV7-8 with TRBJ2-3; a weak D match, TRBD2 (6 bases). This CDR3 has 15 amino acids. V was trimmed by 5 bases and J by 2 bases, leaving 14 bases between them. Germline values: CDR1 SGHVS, CDR2 FQNEAQ. The CDR3 reads CASSPREMYTDTQYF. The CDR3 DNA is TGTGCCAGCAGCCCCCGGGAGATGTACACAGATACGCAGTATTTT.

The chain has TRBV7-2 and TRBJ2-4; perhaps TRBD2 as D (6 bases). Germline V lookup: CDR1 SGHTA, CDR2 FQGNSA. The CDR3 consists of 14 residues. V was cut by 5 bases and J by 9 bases, with 17 bases left in between. The CDR3 reads CASSRDSQKGIQYF. For the CDR3, the DNA is TGTGCCAGCAGCCGGGACTCCCAAAAGGGCATTCAGTACTTC.

The chain couples TRBV4-3 to TRBJ2-2; weak D call: TRBD2 (5 bases). This CDR3 has 13 amino acids. CDR1 is LGHNA, CDR2 YSLEER, per germline. Trimming stripped 4 bases from V and 6 bases from J, with 9 bases between. In DNA form, the CDR3 reads TGCGCCAGCAGCCCTCAACTAGCCGGGGAGCTGTTTTTT. Translation gives CASSPQLAGELFF.

V gene TRBV6-5 combines with J gene TRBJ2-1, with a weak D call TRBD1 (5 bases). The V end was cut by 2 bases, the J end by 7 bases, with 12 bases between. The germline gives CDR1 MNHEY, CDR2 SVGAGI. The CDR3 is 14 amino acids. The CDR3 DNA reads as TGTGCCAGCAGTTACGGGGCTAACTGGAATGAGCAGTTCTTC. The encoded protein is CASSYGANWNEQFF.

This clonotype has more than one count but fewer than ten. This chain uses TRBV7-3 with TRBJ2-1; D unresolved. This CDR3 spans 16 amino acids. CDR1 is SGHTA, CDR2 FQGTGA, per germline. V was clipped by 5 bases and J by 1 base, with 15 bases between them. The CDR3 spells CASSDPTDTSYNEQFF. The CDR3 nucleotides read TGTGCCAGCAGCGATCCTACAGATACATCCTACAATGAGCAGTTCTTC.

Only a few counts were recorded for this clonotype. The chain joins TRBV10-3 to TRBJ2-4; TRBD1 matches 9 bases. V shed 2 bases, J shed 7 bases, and the junction held 3 bases outside the gene matches. The CDR3 is 14 amino acids. CDR1 and CDR2 (germline): ENHRY, SYGVKD. CDR3 bases: TGTGCCATCAGTGAGGGACAGGGGTTGAACATTCAGTACTTC. This translates into CAISEGQGLNIQYF.

This clonotype has only a few counts. The genes are TRBV20-1 and TRBJ2-1, with a tentative D call TRBD2 (6 bases). CDR3 length equals 16 residues. The germline gives CDR1 DFQATT, CDR2 SNEGSKA (reference sequence). Trimming shortened V by 1 base and J by 1 base, and 14 bases separated the two germline ends. The CDR3 DNA sequence: TGCAGTGCTAGAGGAGTAGGCGGGAATTCCTACAATGAGCAGTTCTTC. The encoded protein is CSARGVGGNSYNEQFF.

There are a few counts of this clonotype. The rearrangement links TRBV3-1 to TRBJ1-2; D remains unclear. Germline values: CDR1 LGHDT, CDR2 YNNKEL (reference sequence). V gave up 2 bases and J gave up 5 bases, with 6 bases separating them. The CDR3 loop spans 12 amino acids. Here the CDR3 reads CASSQYAYGYTF. CDR3 DNA sequence: TGTGCCAGCAGCCAATATGCGTATGGCTACACCTTC. Filled out from reference TRBV3-1 and TRBJ1-2, the complete variable domain reads DTAVSQTPKYLVTQMGNDKSIKCEQNLGHDTMYWYKQDSKKFLKIMFSYNNKELIINETVPNRFSPKSPDKAHLNLHINSLELGDSAVYFCASSQYAYGYTFGSGTRLTVV.

This clonotype turned up a few times. J is TRBJ1-4 and V is TRBV19, with D tentatively TRBD1 (5 bases). Germline values: CDR1 LNHDA, CDR2 SQIVND (reference sequence). Trimming took 3 bases from V and 3 from J, leaving 8 bases between them. The CDR3 is 14 residues long. This chain's CDR3 is CASSMAGSNEKLFF. The DNA of the CDR3 is TGTGCCAGTAGTATGGCAGGGTCTAATGAAAAACTGTTTTTT.

Here the CDR3 DNA reads TGTGCCAGCAGCCGGGGGACAACGAACGAGCAGTACTTC. It specifies CASSRGTTNEQYF. V gene TRBV3-1 combines with J gene TRBJ2-7, with D possibly matching TRBD1 (6 bases). CDR1 and CDR2 (germline): LGHDT, YNNKEL (reference sequence). This CDR3 has 13 amino acids. Trimming took off 4 bases at V and 5 bases at J, with 12 bases between the two ends.

V gene TRBV11-3 combines with J gene TRBJ2-1, with 8 bases that match TRBD1. The germline V gene has CDR1 SGHNT and CDR2 YENEEA. This CDR3 contains 13 residues. Unmatched junction bases numbered 5, after V lost 5 bases and J lost 8 bases. The CDR3 loop reads CASSARTGHEQFF. In DNA, the CDR3 is TGTGCCAGCAGCGCCCGGACAGGGCATGAGCAGTTCTTC.

This clonotype appeared a few times. This rearrangement joins TRBV27 to TRBJ2-3; 9 nucleotides agree with TRBD2. Germline-derived CDR1 and CDR2 are MNHEY and SMNVEV (reference sequence). The junction had 3 bases not matched to a gene; V was cut back by 0 bases and J by 2 bases. CDR3 length equals 16 residues. In DNA form, the CDR3 reads TGTGCCAGCAGTTTATCAACTAGCGGGCTCACAGATACGCAGTATTTT. Its protein is CASSLSTSGLTDTQYF.